Listed below are T cell receptor beta chains from one sample, sequenced in a study of T cell responses to AZD1222 COVID-19 vaccine. Sequencing was performed with immunoSEQ multiplex PCR; in TCRdb, only in-frame clones are kept and a portion is missing. The sample includes 140,000 or so clones, about 90% of them seen just once. This material consisted of peripheral blood, taken on day 0 of AZD1222 vaccination. All receptors derive from an adult in good health. Each CDR3 is given with its conserved first and last residue. Fields, in order: J gene, V gene, CDR3 protein.

>TRBJ2-1|TRBV5-6
CASSLVGDRYNEQFF
>TRBJ1-1|TRBV18
CASSQLERAEAFF
>TRBJ2-1|TRBV13
CASNAMGGSYNEQFF
>TRBJ2-2|TRBV28
CASSSPEGLRTGELFF
>TRBJ2-3|TRBV2
CASSSSGGKEVDTQYF
>TRBJ2-3|TRBV7-2
CASSLVRSTDTQYF
>TRBJ2-3|TRBV24-1
CATSSGGTDTQYF
>TRBJ1-2|TRBV7-2
CASSPQGNYGYTF
>TRBJ2-3|TRBV9
CASSPTTDTQYF
>TRBJ1-4|TRBV5-4
CASSSQGAGSNEKLFF
>TRBJ2-5|TRBV7-2
CASSLARPTGQPTTQYF
>TRBJ1-1|TRBV7-2
CASSSTQGNTEAFF
>TRBJ2-7|TRBV7-2
CASSLKLALEQYF
>TRBJ2-7|TRBV18
CASSLDVSGEQYF
>TRBJ1-3|TRBV6-5
CASAPRSSGNTIYF
>TRBJ2-5|TRBV5-4
CASSGPQGFQETQYF
>TRBJ1-2|TRBV7-2
CASSLQGANGYTF
>TRBJ2-1|TRBV5-1
CASSFRTSYYNEQFF
>TRBJ1-2|TRBV9
CASSARQVYYGYTF
>TRBJ1-1|TRBV9
CASSVVDPGSPEAFF
>TRBJ2-7|TRBV18
CASSPVDRSYEQYF
>TRBJ1-1|TRBV15
CATSSFWGGEDTEAFF
>TRBJ2-7|TRBV3-1/TRBV3-2
CASSQGTYEQYF
>TRBJ1-6|TRBV5-4
CASSPDRGQSPLHF
>TRBJ1-2|TRBV7-9
CAGSGASYGYTF
>TRBJ2-3|TRBV5-1
CASSLVDRGTDTQYF
>TRBJ1-1|TRBV19
CASSMRRGTEAFF
>TRBJ2-7|TRBV4-1
CASSQEPQPGLISYEQYF
>TRBJ2-2|TRBV7-2
CASSLASPGYGELFF
>TRBJ2-7|TRBV15
CATSRGGSAYEQYF
>TRBJ1-3|TRBV21-1
CASSRPGQLNSGNTIYF
>TRBJ2-3|TRBV5-1
CASSLAYADTQYF
>TRBJ1-6|TRBV6-4
CASSDSPGSNSPLHF
>TRBJ1-5|TRBV5-8
CASTIGVGLLNHGNQPQHF
>TRBJ2-4|TRBV4-1
CASSQRLAKNIQYF
>TRBJ1-4|TRBV29-1
CSGLVEANEKLFF
>TRBJ2-2|TRBV9
CASSVASAQNTGELFF
>TRBJ2-5|TRBV5-3
CARSLARGGRETQYF
>TRBJ2-3|TRBV5-1
CASSHPSGAASDTQYF
>TRBJ2-7|TRBV6-2/TRBV6-3
CASSYSTGGYYEQYF
>TRBJ1-4|TRBV7-7
CASSPNRGEKLFF
>TRBJ1-4|TRBV5-1
CASSLMSGWGEKLFF
>TRBJ1-4|TRBV28
CASSGDGNEKLFF
>TRBJ2-3|TRBV29-1
CSAAGQDSTDTQYF
>TRBJ1-1|TRBV7-3
CASSLTGQATTEAFF
>TRBJ2-7|TRBV7-2
CASSLVQGAYEQYF
>TRBJ2-3|TRBV6-5
CASSQRGGGTQYF
>TRBJ2-1|TRBV29-1
CSVEDRGQRAYNEQFF
>TRBJ1-2|TRBV14
CASSRNRGSGYGYTF
>TRBJ1-5|TRBV14
CASSQGVVSNQPQHF
>TRBJ1-5|TRBV15
CATSPTGTGHPNQPQHF
>TRBJ2-5|TRBV5-1
CASSLGTIQETQYF
>TRBJ2-1|TRBV7-2
CASSLSQDNEQFF
>TRBJ1-1|TRBV4-1
CASSQWTGATEAFF
>TRBJ2-4|TRBV5-4
CASSSGTAKNIQYF
>TRBJ1-3|TRBV7-9
CASETGGTGVNTIYF
>TRBJ1-3|TRBV18
CASSPVGTSGNTIYF